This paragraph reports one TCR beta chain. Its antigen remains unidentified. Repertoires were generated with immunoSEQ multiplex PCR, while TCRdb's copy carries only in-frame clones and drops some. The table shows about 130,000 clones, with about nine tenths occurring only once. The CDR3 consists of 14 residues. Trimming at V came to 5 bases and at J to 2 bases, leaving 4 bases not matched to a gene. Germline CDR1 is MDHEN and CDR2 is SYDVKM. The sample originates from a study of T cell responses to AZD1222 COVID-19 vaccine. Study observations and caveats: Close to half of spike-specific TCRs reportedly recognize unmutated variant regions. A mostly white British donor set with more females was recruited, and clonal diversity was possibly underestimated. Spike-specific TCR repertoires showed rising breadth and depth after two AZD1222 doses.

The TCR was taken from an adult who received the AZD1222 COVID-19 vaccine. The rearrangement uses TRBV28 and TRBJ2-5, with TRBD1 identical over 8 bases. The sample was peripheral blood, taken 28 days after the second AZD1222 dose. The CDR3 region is CASSDHRGQETQYF. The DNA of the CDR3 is TGTGCCAGCAGTGATCACAGGGGGCAAGAGACCCAGTACTTC.